One sample yielded the 14 T cell receptor beta chains listed below, sequenced in a study of T-cell memory formation after mild COVID-19. TCRdb reprocessed the 5' RACE reads via MiXCR and lists one record per CDR3 protein. The sample holds approximately 200,000 distinct CDR3 sequences, around 15% seen once. Sequencing used PBMCs or a T cell subset sorted from them (not recorded which). The receptors were gathered from an adult woman who had mild COVID-19 (a few samples of this study predate the infection). Cell type and time point are not known.

V usage is TRBV9 and J usage is TRBJ2-5; D gene unclear. Germline V gene sequence: CDR1 SGDLS, CDR2 YYNGEE. This CDR3 is built from 12 residues. Trimming pared 0 bases from V and 5 bases from J, leaving 5 bases between. The CDR3 sequence is CASSVGMETQYF. Here the CDR3 DNA reads TGTGCCAGCAGCGTAGGAATGGAGACCCAGTACTTC.

V gene TRBV9 combines with J gene TRBJ1-2; D may be TRBD1 (6 bases). From germline, CDR1 is SGDLS and CDR2 YYNGEE. V gave up 2 bases and J gave up 2 bases, with 13 bases separating them. This CDR3 has 15 residues. The CDR3 region has the DNA TGTGCCAGCAGCGTCGGGGGCAGGCTCAACTATGGCTACACCTTC. Its protein is CASSVGGRLNYGYTF.

This clonotype was seen a handful of times. An end of the junction does not agree with germline; a read error may underlie this. The V gene is TRBV4-2, the J gene TRBJ2-3; D perhaps matches TRBD2 (5 bases). This CDR3 has 16 amino acids. Germline V lookup: CDR1 LGHNA, CDR2 YNFKEQ. CDR3 amino acids: CASSQDFAGGTDTQYF. CDR3 nucleotides: TGCGCCAGCAGCCAAGATTTTGCGGGTGGCACAGATACGCAGTATTTT.

V and J are TRBV30 and TRBJ2-3, with 9 bases identical to TRBD2. This CDR3 has 14 residues. The V gene end was trimmed by 2 bases and the J gene end by 4 bases; junction bases not matched to a gene: 4. The germline V gene has CDR1 GTSNPN and CDR2 SVGIG (reference sequence). CDR3 nucleotide sequence: TGTGCCTGGAGTCGACCTAGCGGGGCAGATACGCAGTATTTT. Translation gives CAWSRPSGADTQYF.

This clonotype has just a few counts. V usage is TRBV20-1 and J usage is TRBJ2-7, with 12 bases matching TRBD2. The ends lost 2 bases at V and 2 bases at J; junction bases unmatched: 1. From germline, CDR1 is DFQATT and CDR2 SNEGSKA (reference sequence). The CDR3 runs 14 residues. For the CDR3, the DNA is TGCAGTGCTAGACTAGCGGGAGGGACCTACGAGCAGTACTTC. Translated: CSARLAGGTYEQYF.

The chain recombines TRBV7-2 with TRBJ2-1; 13 bases fit TRBD2. Germline V gives CDR1 SGHTA, CDR2 FQGNSA. The CDR3 consists of 20 residues. The junction had 13 bases not matched to a gene; V was cut back by 4 bases and J by 1 base. CDR3 region: CASSSPRPGTSGTSYNEQFF. Written as DNA, the CDR3 is TGTGCCAGCAGCTCCCCAAGACCCGGGACTAGCGGGACGTCCTACAATGAGCAGTTCTTC.

This chain connects TRBV7-9 to TRBJ2-2; TRBD2 might be the D (6 bases). V shed 3 bases and J shed 9 bases, with 11 bases lying between them. The CDR3 totals 13 residues. Germline V lookup: CDR1 SEHNR, CDR2 FQNEAQ (reference sequence). The CDR3 sequence is CASSFGSIRELFF. In DNA form, the CDR3 reads TGTGCCAGCAGCTTCGGGAGTATCCGGGAGCTGTTTTTT.

The J gene is TRBJ2-5, the V gene TRBV5-5; D not resolved. CDR3 length: 14 amino acids. The V end lost 6 bases, the J end lost 5 bases, and 17 bases lay between the germline ends. CDR1 and CDR2 from the germline V gene are SGHKS and YYEKEE (reference sequence). The CDR3 nucleotides are TGTGCCAGCACCCGTGGGCAGCCCGGGGAGACCCAGTACTTC. It encodes CASTRGQPGETQYF.

The rearrangement joins TRBV19 to TRBJ2-4; D not certain. CDR1 and CDR2 from the germline V gene are LNHDA and SQIVND (reference sequence). V lost 8 bases and J 3 bases, leaving 11 bases between the germline ends. This CDR3 has 13 residues. The CDR3 coding sequence is TGTGCCAGTCAACCCAGAGGCAAAAACATTCAGTACTTC. As protein: CASQPRGKNIQYF. The full variable domain, with the rest looked up from reference TRBV19 and TRBJ2-4, is DGGITQSPKYLFRKEGQNVTLSCEQNLNHDAMYWYRQDPGQGLRLIYYSQIVNDFQKGDIAEGYSVSREKKESFPLTVTSAQKNPTAFYLCASQPRGKNIQYFGAGTRLSVL.

This clonotype was seen ten or more times. This chain joins TRBV3-1 and TRBJ2-5, with 8 bases fitting TRBD2. Trimming cost V 2 bases and J 5 bases; bases outside gene matches: 4. The CDR3 is 14 residues long. In germline, CDR1 is LGHDT, CDR2 YNNKEL (reference sequence). The chain's CDR3 is CASSQTGGRETQYF. CDR3 DNA sequence: TGTGCCAGCAGCCAAACGGGGGGGCGTGAGACCCAGTACTTC.

This chain joins TRBV12-3 or TRBV12-4 and TRBJ2-1; 14 bases fit TRBD2. The V gene end was trimmed by 6 bases and the J gene end by 2 bases; junction bases not matched to a gene: 21. CDR3 length equals 22 residues. The DNA for the CDR3 is TGTGCCAGCAGCCCGGGGACAGGGCTCGGACTAGCGGGGGGCCCAACCTACAATGAGCAGTTCTTC. It specifies CASSPGTGLGLAGGPTYNEQFF.

This clonotype was found a few times. The chain couples TRBV6-6 to TRBJ2-1; D is ambiguous. CDR3 length: 14 amino acids. Per the germline V gene, CDR1 is MNHNY and CDR2 is SVGAGI (reference sequence). The V end lost 7 bases, the J end lost 5 bases, and 15 bases lay between the germline ends. CDR3 region: CASNSDLGNNEQFF. The CDR3 DNA sequence: TGTGCCAGCAACTCCGACTTGGGGAACAATGAGCAGTTCTTC.

This clonotype was counted only a few times. The chain carries TRBV5-6 and TRBJ2-1; D remains unclear. Germline V CDR1 and CDR2: SGHDT, YYEEEE. V shed 2 bases and J shed 6 bases, with 6 bases lying between them. The CDR3 has 12 residues. CDR3 sequence reads: CASSFSVNEQFF. Written as DNA, the CDR3 is TGTGCCAGCAGCTTCTCGGTCAATGAGCAGTTCTTC. The variable domain in full, with the rest retrieved from reference TRBV5-6 and TRBJ2-1, is DAGVTQSPTHLIKTRGQQVTLRCSPKSGHDTVSWYQQALGQGPQFIFQYYEEEERQRGNFPDRFSGHQFPNYSSELNVNALLLGDSALYLCASSFSVNEQFFGPGTRLTVL.

Written as DNA, the CDR3 is TGCGCCAGCAGCTTGTGGGGAGGACAGGGGAATGAAGCTTTCTTT. Encoded protein: CASSLWGGQGNEAFF. J is TRBJ1-1 and V is TRBV5-1; 9 positions match TRBD1. Losses at the gene ends were 1 base for V and 7 bases for J; bases not matched to a gene: 8. This CDR3 is 15 amino acids long. Germline CDR1 reads SGHRS; CDR2 reads YFSETQ.